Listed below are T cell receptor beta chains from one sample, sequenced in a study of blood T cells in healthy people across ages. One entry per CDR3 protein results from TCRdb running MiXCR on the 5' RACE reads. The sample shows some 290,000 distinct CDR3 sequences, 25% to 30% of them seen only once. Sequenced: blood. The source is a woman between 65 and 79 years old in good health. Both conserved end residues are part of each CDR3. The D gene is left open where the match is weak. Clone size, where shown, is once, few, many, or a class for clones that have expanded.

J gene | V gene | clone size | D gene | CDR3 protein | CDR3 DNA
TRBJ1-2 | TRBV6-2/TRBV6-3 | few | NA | CASSYGVRYGYTF | TGTGCCAGCAGTTACGGAGTCCGCTATGGCTACACCTTC
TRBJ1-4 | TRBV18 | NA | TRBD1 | CASSPLDRGRFEKLFF | TGTGCCAGCTCACCGCTCGACAGGGGACGATTTGAAAAACTGTTTTTT
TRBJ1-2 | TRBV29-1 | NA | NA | CSVLDNNYGYTF | TGCAGCGTTCTAGACAATAACTATGGCTACACCTTC
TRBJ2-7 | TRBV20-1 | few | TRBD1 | CSASIGQVRGEQYF | TGCAGTGCTAGTATCGGACAGGTGAGGGGCGAGCAGTACTTC
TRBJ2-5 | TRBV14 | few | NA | CASSRFMTETQYF | TGTGCCAGCAGCCGCTTCATGACGGAGACCCAGTACTTC
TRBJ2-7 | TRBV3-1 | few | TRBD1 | CASSQPGQGRYEQYF | TGTGCCAGCAGCCAACCGGGACAGGGGAGGTACGAGCAGTACTTC
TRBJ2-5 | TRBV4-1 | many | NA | CASSQLSANYGLQTQYF | TGCGCCAGCAGCCAACTCAGTGCCAATTACGGTTTGCAGACCCAGTACTTC
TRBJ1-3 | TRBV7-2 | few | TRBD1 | CASSLSRDRRGESGNTIYF | TGTGCCAGCAGCTTATCAAGGGACAGGCGTGGAGAATCTGGAAACACCATATATTTT
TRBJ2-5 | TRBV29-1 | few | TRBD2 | CSGGGAGGQEAQYF | TGCAGCGGTGGGGGGGCGGGAGGTCAAGAGGCCCAGTACTTC
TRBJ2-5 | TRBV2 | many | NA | CASSEGQVAETQYF | TGTGCCAGCAGTGAAGGTCAGGTCGCGGAGACCCAGTACTTC
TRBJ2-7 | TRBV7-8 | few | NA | CASSFNTGNHEQYF | TGTGCCAGCAGCTTCAACACGGGAAATCACGAGCAGTACTTC
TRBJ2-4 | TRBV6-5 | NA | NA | CASSYSEVADIQYF | TGTGCCAGCAGTTACTCGGAAGTAGCGGACATTCAGTACTTC
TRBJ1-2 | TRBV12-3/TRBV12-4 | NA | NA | CASSRIPGAGSYGYTF | TGTGCCAGCAGCCGAATACCCGGAGCGGGTTCCTATGGCTACACCTTC
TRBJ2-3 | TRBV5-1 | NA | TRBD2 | CASSLVAGGRTDTQYF | TGCGCCAGCAGCTTGGTTGCGGGAGGGAGAACAGATACGCAGTATTTT
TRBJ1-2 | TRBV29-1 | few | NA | CSGIKGPPDYGYTF | TGCAGCGGGATAAAGGGACCGCCGGACTATGGCTACACCTTC
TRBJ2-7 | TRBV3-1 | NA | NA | CASSQAGEQYF | TGTGCCAGCAGCCAAGCGGGAGAGCAGTACTTC
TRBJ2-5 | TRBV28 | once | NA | CASSFGATVSQETQYF | TGTGCCAGCAGTTTCGGAGCCACGGTCTCTCAAGAGACCCAGTACTTC
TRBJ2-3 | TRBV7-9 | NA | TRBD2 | CASSPRLAGELDTDTQYF | TGTGCCAGCAGCCCACGACTAGCGGGGGAGTTGGACACAGATACGCAGTATTTT
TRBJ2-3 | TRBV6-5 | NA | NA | CASSYRSPRDADTQYF | TGTGCCAGCAGTTACAGGTCGCCGCGGGATGCAGATACGCAGTATTTT
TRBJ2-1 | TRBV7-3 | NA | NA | CASSLNSDNEQFF | TGTGCCAGCAGCTTGAACAGCGACAATGAGCAGTTCTTC
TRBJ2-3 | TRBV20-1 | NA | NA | CSASRTTDTQYF | TGCAGTGCTAGCCGAACCACAGATACGCAGTATTTT
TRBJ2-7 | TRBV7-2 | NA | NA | CASSSIGGGVGHEQYF | TGTGCCAGCAGCTCTATAGGGGGCGGGGTGGGCCACGAGCAGTACTTC
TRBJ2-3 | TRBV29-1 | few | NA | CSAGQITDTQYF | TGCAGCGCAGGACAGATCACAGATACGCAGTATTTT
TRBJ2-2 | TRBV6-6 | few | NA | CASGFNTGELFF | TGTGCCAGCGGATTTAACACCGGGGAGCTGTTTTTT
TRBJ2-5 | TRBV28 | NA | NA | CASSLYGNWETQYF | TGTGCCAGCAGTTTGTACGGGAATTGGGAGACCCAGTACTTC
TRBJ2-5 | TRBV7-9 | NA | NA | CASSLVDSSQETQYF | TGTGCCAGCAGCTTAGTCGACAGTTCACAAGAGACCCAGTACTTC
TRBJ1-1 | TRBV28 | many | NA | CASSLGLDPRDTEAFF | TGTGCCAGCAGTTTAGGATTGGACCCGCGGGACACTGAAGCTTTCTTT
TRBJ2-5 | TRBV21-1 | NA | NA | CASSPGQGRREETQYF | TGTGCCAGCAGCCCCGGACAGGGGCGGAGGGAAGAGACCCAGTACTTC
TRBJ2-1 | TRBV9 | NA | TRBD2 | CASSVGSSGKGNEQFF | TGTGCCAGCAGCGTAGGGAGTAGCGGGAAGGGAAATGAGCAGTTCTTC
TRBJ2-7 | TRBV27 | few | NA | CASGSPYEQYF | TGTGCCAGCGGATCCCCTTACGAGCAGTACTTC
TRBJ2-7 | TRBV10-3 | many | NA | CAISESYRARDEQYF | TGTGCCATCAGTGAGTCTTATAGGGCCAGAGACGAGCAGTACTTC
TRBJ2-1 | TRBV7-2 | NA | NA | CASSPRQGLSYNEQFF | TGTGCCAGCAGCCCCCGACAGGGACTTAGCTACAATGAGCAGTTCTTC
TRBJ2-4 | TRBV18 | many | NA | CASSQGLTGLAKNIQYF | TGTGCCAGCTCACAAGGGCTAACAGGGCTAGCCAAAAACATTCAGTACTTC
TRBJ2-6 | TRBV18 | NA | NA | CASSPDSGANVLTF | TGTGCCAGCTCACCTGACTCTGGGGCCAACGTCCTGACTTTC
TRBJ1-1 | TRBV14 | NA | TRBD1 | CASARQGYTEASF | TGTGCCAGCGCTAGACAGGGGTACACTGAAGCTTCCTTT
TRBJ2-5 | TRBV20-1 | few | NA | CSAKLQETQYF | TGCAGTGCTAAGCTACAAGAGACCCAGTACTTC
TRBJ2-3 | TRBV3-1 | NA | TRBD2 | CASSPSGLGADTQYF | TGTGCCAGCAGCCCAAGTGGACTAGGAGCAGATACGCAGTATTTT
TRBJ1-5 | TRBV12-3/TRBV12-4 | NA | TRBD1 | CASSRRTGDYSNQPQHF | TGTGCCAGCAGCCGACGTACAGGGGATTATAGCAATCAGCCCCAGCATTTT
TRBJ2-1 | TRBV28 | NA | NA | CASIGRNEQFF | TGTGCCAGCATCGGGCGGAATGAGCAGTTCTTC
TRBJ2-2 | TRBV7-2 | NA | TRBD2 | CASSLTSGKNTGELFF | TGTGCCAGCAGCTTAACTAGCGGGAAGAACACCGGGGAGCTGTTTTTT
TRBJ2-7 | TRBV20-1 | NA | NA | CSAAGTASSYEQYF | TGCAGTGCCGCCGGGACTGCGAGCTCCTACGAGCAGTACTTC
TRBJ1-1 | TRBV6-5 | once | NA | CASSYGSGNTEAFF | TGTGCCAGCAGTTACGGTTCCGGGAACACTGAAGCTTTCTTT
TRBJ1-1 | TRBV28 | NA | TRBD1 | CASSSFTGVAFF | TGTGCCAGCAGTTCATTCACAGGGGTGGCTTTCTTT
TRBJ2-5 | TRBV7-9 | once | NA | CASSSEQETQYF | TGTGCCAGCAGCTCAGAGCAAGAGACCCAGTACTTC
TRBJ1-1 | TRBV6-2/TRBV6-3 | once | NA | CASSYRATTEAFF | TGTGCCAGCAGTTACAGGGCCACCACTGAAGCTTTCTTT
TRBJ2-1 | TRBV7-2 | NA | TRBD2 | CASSLAGLAGGIEQFF | TGTGCCAGCAGCTTAGCGGGACTAGCGGGGGGTATTGAGCAGTTCTTC
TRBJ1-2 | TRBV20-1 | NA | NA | CSAWGGQIGGYTF | TGCAGTGCTTGGGGTGGACAGATCGGAGGCTACACCTTC
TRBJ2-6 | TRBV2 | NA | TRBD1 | CTSTLEQGAGANVLTF | TGTACCAGCACCCTTGAACAGGGGGCTGGGGCCAACGTCCTGACTTTC